The 31 T cell receptor beta chains reported below all come from one sample, sequenced in a study of blood T cell repertoires in COVID-19. The assay was immunoSEQ multiplex PCR, and TCRdb's table has in-frame clones only and misses some. The sample consists of roughly 240,000 clones, about 88% of them appearing once. The sample consisted of peripheral blood. These receptors were collected from a young man with active or convalescent COVID-19.

The genes are TRBV7-2 and TRBJ2-7; TRBD2 agrees at 7 bases. With 3 bases clipped from V and 1 base from J, the junction kept 3 bases outside the gene matches. CDR3 size: 14 residues. CDR1 SGHTA and CDR2 FQGNSA come from the germline V gene. CDR3 sequence reads: CASSFTSVSYEQYF. CDR3 sequence (DNA): TGTGCCAGCAGCTTCACTAGCGTTTCCTACGAGCAGTACTTC.

This clone occurred once. J is TRBJ1-2 and V is TRBV6-5, with 9 bases fitting TRBD1. This CDR3 contains 16 residues. Germline V gene data show CDR1 as MNHEY and CDR2 as SVGAGI. Trimming removed 4 bases from V and 1 base from J; junction bases left unmatched: 7. As DNA, the CDR3 is TGTGCCAGCAGTTCCGACAGGGGGACATATAACTATGGCTACACCTTC. Translated, it gives CASSSDRGTYNYGYTF.

This chain links TRBV6-5 with TRBJ1-6, with 7 bases lining up with TRBD1. The V gene end was trimmed by 2 bases and the J gene end by 9 bases; junction bases not matched to a gene: 10. CDR1 is MNHEY, CDR2 SVGAGI, per germline. There are 16 residues in the CDR3. The CDR3 reads CASSYTTGNGVSPLHF. In nucleotides, the CDR3 is TGTGCCAGCAGTTACACGACAGGGAATGGAGTTTCACCCCTCCACTTT.

The gene calls are TRBV3-1 (or the pseudogene TRBV3-2) and TRBJ2-7; 9 bases match TRBD2. This CDR3 spans 16 amino acids. In germline, CDR1 is LGHDT, CDR2 YNNKEL (reference sequence). V lost 1 base to trimming and J lost 4 bases; unmatched junction nucleotides: 8. CDR3 loop: CASSQGGGRAGYEQYF. CDR3 DNA: TGTGCCAGCAGCCAAGGCGGCGGGAGGGCCGGGTACGAGCAGTACTTC.

This clone was observed once. J is TRBJ1-4 and V is TRBV12-5; the match to TRBD1 covers 9 bases. Germline V CDR1 and CDR2: LGHNT, FRNRAP. V shed 2 bases, J shed 6 bases, and the junction held 7 bases outside the gene matches. This CDR3 region has 16 residues. Here the CDR3 DNA reads TGTGCTAGTGGTTTGACCTGGACAGGGGAGGATGAAAAACTGTTTTTT. This encodes CASGLTWTGEDEKLFF.

This clone was detected a few times. The sample carries other DNA sequences with the same CDR3. As DNA, the CDR3 is TGTGCCAGCAGCCCCCGAGCAGGGGTCAGCTACGAGCAGTACTTC. It specifies CASSPRAGVSYEQYF. This chain joins TRBV5-4 and TRBJ2-7; possibly TRBD1 for D (6 bases). This CDR3 has 15 residues. V lost 4 bases and J 3 bases, leaving 17 bases between the germline ends. The V gene's germline CDR1 is SGHNT and CDR2 YYREEE (reference sequence).

Note on this clone: The sample carries other DNA sequences with the same CDR3. The gene calls are TRBV9 and TRBJ2-3; 11 bases fit TRBD2. The V segment lost 2 bases and the J segment 4 bases; nucleotides outside the gene matches: 3. CDR1 is SGDLS and CDR2 is YYNGEE in the germline V gene. The CDR3 length is 15 residues. The CDR3 region has the DNA TGTGCCAGCAGCGTGGGGACTAGCGGATCAGATACGCAGTATTTT. Translated: CASSVGTSGSDTQYF.

The chain carries TRBV24-1 and TRBJ1-1, with 9 bases matching TRBD1. J lost 1 base, V lost 9 bases, and 2 bases had no gene match. The CDR3 extends over 13 amino acids. Germline values: CDR1 KGHDR, CDR2 SFDVKD. As DNA, the CDR3 is TGTGCCACCGGGACAGGGCGGAACACTGAAGCTTTCTTT. The encoded protein is CATGTGRNTEAFF.

The V call is TRBV24-1, the J call TRBJ2-6; 11 bases are a match to TRBD2. The CDR3 length is 19 residues. Germline V gives CDR1 KGHDR, CDR2 SFDVKD. V lost 1 base, J lost 0 bases, and 4 bases stayed unmatched. CDR3 in DNA: TGTGCCACCAGTGATTTCCCTAGCGGGGGGCACTCTGGGGCCAACGTCCTGACTTTC. Its protein is CATSDFPSGGHSGANVLTF.

This chain connects TRBV7-8 to TRBJ1-1; weak D call: TRBD1 (6 bases). This CDR3 spans 13 amino acids. Trimming took off 1 base at V and 4 bases at J, with 7 bases between the two ends. The germline V gene has CDR1 SGHVS and CDR2 FQNEAQ. The CDR3 DNA follows: TGTGCCAGCAGCTTAGGGGGGCCCACTGAAGCTTTCTTT. This sequence encodes CASSLGGPTEAFF.

This clone was recorded once. V usage is TRBV6-5 and J usage is TRBJ2-7; a possible D gene is TRBD1 (5 bases). V shed 5 bases and J shed 2 bases, with 16 bases lying between them. The CDR3 consists of 15 residues. Germline CDR1 and CDR2: MNHEY and SVGAGI. The CDR3 here is CASSLRAGKPYEQYF. CDR3 DNA sequence: TGTGCCAGCAGTCTAAGGGCAGGGAAACCCTACGAGCAGTACTTC.

This clone was detected a few times. J is TRBJ1-4 and V is TRBV18; D not resolved. Germline CDR1 and CDR2: KGHSH and LQKENI. The CDR3 loop spans 12 amino acids. Trimming shortened V by 5 bases and J by 8 bases, and 9 bases separated the two germline ends. CDR3 bases: TGTGCCAGCTCAGGCTCCGGGGAAAAACTGTTTTTT. This translates into CASSGSGEKLFF. The variable domain in full, with the rest retrieved from reference TRBV18 and TRBJ1-4, is NAGVMQNPRHLVRRRGQEARLRCSPMKGHSHVYWYRQLPEEGLKFMVYLQKENIIDESGMPKERFSAEFPKEGPSILRIQQVVRGDSAAYFCASSGSGEKLFFGSGTQLSVL.

The chain links TRBV11-1 to TRBJ2-7, with TRBD1 identical over 9 bases. The V gene's germline CDR1 is SGHAT and CDR2 FQDESV (reference sequence). The CDR3 contains 14 residues. V lost 5 bases to trimming and J lost 1 base; unmatched junction nucleotides: 3. The CDR3 loop reads CASSPGTGSYEQYF. The DNA of the CDR3 is TGTGCCAGCAGCCCCGGGACAGGGTCCTACGAGCAGTACTTC. The whole variable domain, filled in from reference TRBV11-1 and TRBJ2-7, reads EAEVAQSPRYKITEKSQAVAFWCDPISGHATLYWYRQILGQGPELLVQFQDESVVDDSQLPKDRFSAERLKGVDSTLKIQPAELGDSAMYLCASSPGTGSYEQYFGPGTRLTVT.

This clone was seen a single time. V and J are TRBV19 and TRBJ2-7; perhaps TRBD2 as D (6 bases). This CDR3 region has 15 residues. V lost 9 bases to trimming and J lost 3 bases, with 21 bases between them. Germline CDR1 is LNHDA and CDR2 is SQIVND (reference sequence). The CDR3 DNA follows: TGTGCCAGCACCGAGGGGACGGGAGCCGTCTACGAGCAGTACTTC. Its translation is CASTEGTGAVYEQYF.

The CDR3 here is CASSMWGAGELFF. The DNA for the CDR3 is TGTGCCAGTAGTATGTGGGGGGCCGGGGAGCTGTTTTTT. J is TRBJ2-2 and V is TRBV19; possibly TRBD2 for D (6 bases). With 3 bases removed from V and 6 bases from J, the gap between germline ends came to 8 bases. The CDR3 sequence is 13 residues long. The germline V gene has CDR1 LNHDA and CDR2 SQIVND (reference sequence).

The chain carries TRBV7-6 and TRBJ2-5, with 7 bases lining up with TRBD2. The length of the CDR3 is 17 residues. CDR1 and CDR2 from the germline V gene are SGHVS and FNYEAQ. The junction had 16 bases not matched to a gene; V was cut back by 2 bases and J by 7 bases. The CDR3 DNA sequence: TGTGCCAGCAGCTTATCGTCTCGGGGGGTCAGGTCGGGGACCCAGTACTTC. Amino acid sequence: CASSLSSRGVRSGTQYF.

This chain links TRBV7-6 with TRBJ2-7; TRBD2 matches 10 bases. J gave up 6 bases and V 0 bases, and 8 bases lay outside the gene matches. The CDR3 runs to 16 residues. Germline V gives CDR1 SGHVS, CDR2 FNYEAQ. The CDR3 protein is CASSLAATSGMGEQYF. The CDR3 DNA reads TGTGCCAGCAGCTTAGCGGCTACTAGCGGGATGGGCGAGCAGTACTTC.

The rearrangement uses TRBV19 and TRBJ1-1, with D unresolved. V lost 8 bases and J 5 bases, leaving 12 bases between the germline ends. Looked up from germline, CDR1 is LNHDA and CDR2 is SQIVND (reference sequence). CDR3 length equals 12 residues. The CDR3 spells CASCGLKTEAFF. CDR3 nucleotides: TGTGCCAGTTGTGGGCTCAAGACTGAAGCTTTCTTT.

This clone was counted a few times. At one boundary the junction diverges from the germline segment, which might be a read error. The chain employs TRBV5-4 and TRBJ1-2, with D perhaps TRBD1 (6 bases). Germline assignment: CDR1 SGHNT and CDR2 YYREEE (reference sequence). The CDR3 contains 11 residues. CDR3 nucleotides: TGTGCCAGCAGCCTAGGGGGGGTCTCCGCCTTC. Its protein product is CASSLGGVSAF.

The V and J genes are TRBV7-2 and TRBJ1-6, with D perhaps TRBD1 (6 bases). The CDR3 covers 14 residues. From germline, CDR1 is SGHTA and CDR2 FQGNSA. V was clipped by 6 bases and J by 10 bases, with 16 bases between them. DNA for the CDR3: TGTGCCAGCAGTTCCACAGGGTGGAGATCACCCCTCCACTTT. This gives the protein CASSSTGWRSPLHF.

The chain joins TRBV6-5 to TRBJ1-3, with unresolved D. V was cut by 2 bases and J by 5 bases, with 10 bases left in between. The CDR3 sequence is 14 residues long. Looked up from germline, CDR1 is MNHEY and CDR2 is SVGAGI. The CDR3 here is CASSYQGRRNTIYF. The DNA for the CDR3 is TGTGCCAGCAGTTACCAAGGGAGGAGAAACACCATATATTTT.

CDR3 sequence reads: CASSLDWLAGGRLNEQFF. CDR3 DNA sequence: TGTGCCAGCAGCTTAGATTGGCTAGCGGGGGGGCGGTTGAATGAGCAGTTCTTC. This rearrangement joins TRBV11-2 to TRBJ2-1; TRBD2 aligns across 12 bases. V was clipped by 0 bases and J by 7 bases; unmatched bases: 10. From germline, CDR1 is SGHAT and CDR2 FQNNGV. The CDR3 runs to 18 residues.

V and J are TRBV3-1 (or the pseudogene TRBV3-2) and TRBJ1-1; D possibly corresponds to TRBD1 (5 bases). Trimming removed 0 bases from V and 4 bases from J, with 9 bases in between. The V gene's germline CDR1 is LGHDT and CDR2 YNNKEL (reference sequence). This CDR3 comprises 14 residues. DNA for the CDR3: TGTGCCAGCAGCCAAGAGCAGGGAGGCACTGAAGCTTTCTTT. Translation gives CASSQEQGGTEAFF.

This chain connects TRBV10-3 to TRBJ2-7; TRBD1 matches at 8 bases. This CDR3 spans 13 amino acids. Germline V gives CDR1 ENHRY, CDR2 SYGVKD. V dropped 7 bases and J dropped 4; count of bases not matched to a gene: 6. The CDR3 DNA reads TGTGCCATCAATCCCGGACAGGGTTACGAGCAGTACTTC. Protein product: CAINPGQGYEQYF.

With respect to this clone: Other DNA variants within this sample encode the same CDR3. This sequence joins TRBV7-9 and TRBJ2-3; D is uncertain. The germline V gene encodes CDR1 SEHNR and CDR2 FQNEAQ (reference sequence). The CDR3 sequence is 11 residues long. V was cut by 5 bases and J by 3 bases, with 3 bases left in between. The CDR3 DNA reads as TGTGCCAGCAGCCTGACAGATACGCAGTATTTT. Amino acid sequence: CASSLTDTQYF. The full variable domain, with the rest looked up from reference TRBV7-9 and TRBJ2-3, is DTGVSQNPRHKITKRGQNVTFRCDPISEHNRLYWYRQTLGQGPEFLTYFQNEAQLEKSRLLSDRFSAERPKGSFSTLEIQRTEQGDSAMYLCASSLTDTQYFGPGTRLTVL.

The CDR3 spells CASSQGQGFHEQFF. The CDR3 DNA reads as TGTGCCAGCAGCCAGGGACAGGGATTCCATGAGCAGTTCTTC. V usage is TRBV3-1 (or the pseudogene TRBV3-2) and J usage is TRBJ2-1; 9 bases agree with TRBD1. The CDR3 has 14 amino acids. Germline CDR1 and CDR2: LGHDT and YNNKEL (reference sequence). The trim removed 3 bases at V and 8 bases at J, leaving 5 bases unmatched.

The CDR3 loop is CASSAGLAGARAYEQYF. CDR3 DNA: TGTGCCAGCAGCGCAGGGCTAGCGGGAGCAAGGGCCTACGAGCAGTACTTC. This chain connects TRBV5-4 to TRBJ2-7; 10 bases map to TRBD2. Germline trimming cut 4 bases from V and 2 bases from J; bases unmatched to any gene: 12. The V gene's germline CDR1 is SGHNT and CDR2 YYREEE (reference sequence). The CDR3 is made up of 17 amino acids.

V gene TRBV6-5 combines with J gene TRBJ1-5; D gene uncertain. Looked up from germline, CDR1 is MNHEY and CDR2 is SVGAGI. The CDR3 runs to 14 residues. The V gene lost 2 bases and the J gene lost 3 bases, with 8 bases spanning the gap. The CDR3 sequence: CASSYTPDNQPQHF. The CDR3 region has the DNA TGTGCCAGCAGTTACACGCCAGACAATCAGCCCCAGCATTTT.

J is TRBJ1-2 and V is TRBV28, with 9 bases that match TRBD1. Germline V gene sequence: CDR1 MDHEN, CDR2 SYDVKM. The V segment lost 5 bases and the J segment 8 bases; nucleotides outside the gene matches: 6. CDR3 length: 13 amino acids. The CDR3 loop reads CASSVQGAGGYTF. CDR3 nucleotides: TGTGCCAGCAGTGTACAGGGGGCAGGAGGCTACACCTTC.

This chain connects TRBV7-2 to TRBJ2-3, with D perhaps TRBD2 (7 bases). The CDR3 length is 16 residues. Per the germline V gene, CDR1 is SGHTA and CDR2 is FQGNSA. V lost 3 bases to trimming and J lost 6 bases, with 19 bases between them. CDR3 DNA sequence: TGTGCCAGCAGCTTTGTGTTCGGGGGGCAGGGTGATACGCAGTATTTT. Its translation: CASSFVFGGQGDTQYF.

The V gene is TRBV4-3, the J gene TRBJ2-1; D is possibly TRBD1 (5 bases). Per germline, CDR1 LGHNA and CDR2 YSLEER. The germline V and J ends were trimmed by 3 bases and 7 bases, with 10 bases remaining between them. CDR3 length: 13 amino acids. The CDR3: CASSQQQGNEQFF. CDR3 nucleotides: TGCGCCAGCAGCCAGCAGCAGGGTAATGAGCAGTTCTTC.